Listed here are 20 T cell receptor beta chains from one sample, sequenced in a study of cytomegalovirus exposure and HLA in healthy donors. The PCR made use of 60 Vbeta and 13 Jbeta primers. The table came from immunoSEQ multiplex PCR; TCRdb's copy has only in-frame clones and leaves some out. The sample has 100,000 to 150,000 clones. Material for sequencing was PBMCs. These receptors were obtained from a man between 40 and 49 years old in good health and CMV-seronegative.

The V and J genes are TRBV19 and TRBJ2-7; 10 bases are a match to TRBD1. Germline V gene data show CDR1 as LNHDA and CDR2 as SQIVND (reference sequence). Trimming removed 4 bases from V and 8 bases from J; junction bases left unmatched: 5. The CDR3 consists of 13 residues. The CDR3 loop is CASSTGTGVKQYF. CDR3 sequence (DNA): TGTGCCAGTAGTACCGGGACAGGGGTGAAGCAGTACTTC. Full variable domain (rest looked up from reference TRBV19 and TRBJ2-7): DGGITQSPKYLFRKEGQNVTLSCEQNLNHDAMYWYRQDPGQGLRLIYYSQIVNDFQKGDIAEGYSVSREKKESFPLTVTSAQKNPTAFYLCASSTGTGVKQYFGPGTRLTVT.

V is TRBV6-5 and J is TRBJ1-2, with D unresolved. The CDR3 totals 13 residues. Germline CDR1 reads MNHEY; CDR2 reads SVGAGI. V was clipped by 2 bases and J by 9 bases, with 13 bases between them. CDR3 bases: TGTGCCAGCAGTTACGCGGGATTTGGAAGCTACACCTTC. Translated: CASSYAGFGSYTF.

The J gene is TRBJ1-2, the V gene TRBV7-9, with TRBD1 matching 11 bases. Trimming took 5 bases from V and 7 from J; bases not matched to a gene: 6. There are 14 residues in the CDR3. Germline CDR1 reads SEHNR; CDR2 reads FQNEAQ (reference sequence). CDR3 protein: CASSLGQGVGGYTF. CDR3 in DNA: TGTGCCAGCAGCCTGGGACAGGGGGTCGGTGGCTACACCTTC. The variable domain in full, completed from reference TRBV7-9 and TRBJ1-2, reads DTGVSQNPRHKITKRGQNVTFRCDPISEHNRLYWYRQTLGQGPEFLTYFQNEAQLEKSRLLSDRFSAERPKGSFSTLEIQRTEQGDSAMYLCASSLGQGVGGYTFGSGTRLTVV.

The V gene is TRBV4-1, the J gene TRBJ1-1; tentatively, D is TRBD1 (6 bases). CDR3 size: 17 residues. Per germline, CDR1 MGHRA and CDR2 YSYEKL. V lost 1 base and J 1 base, leaving 16 bases between the germline ends. This CDR3 reads CASSQGYSGASNTEAFF. The CDR3 DNA is TGCGCCAGCAGCCAAGGGTACTCAGGGGCTTCGAACACTGAAGCTTTCTTT.

The rearrangement joins TRBV5-1 to TRBJ2-5; a possible D gene is TRBD2 (6 bases). Germline V gene sequence: CDR1 SGHRS, CDR2 YFSETQ. The CDR3 covers 13 residues. V was cut by 2 bases and J by 5 bases, with 10 bases left in between. CDR3 residues: CASSLSGFETQYF. The CDR3 DNA reads TGCGCCAGCAGCTTAAGCGGGTTTGAGACCCAGTACTTC.

The V gene is TRBV19, the J gene TRBJ2-2, with D tentatively TRBD1 (5 bases). V was trimmed by 3 bases and J by 6 bases, leaving 17 bases between them. The length of the CDR3 is 16 residues. Germline V lookup: CDR1 LNHDA, CDR2 SQIVND (reference sequence). The CDR3 loop reads CASSIPRTLFAGELFF. The CDR3 DNA follows: TGTGCCAGTAGTATCCCCAGGACATTGTTCGCCGGGGAGCTGTTTTTT. The whole variable domain, remainder taken from reference TRBV19 and TRBJ2-2, is DGGITQSPKYLFRKEGQNVTLSCEQNLNHDAMYWYRQDPGQGLRLIYYSQIVNDFQKGDIAEGYSVSREKKESFPLTVTSAQKNPTAFYLCASSIPRTLFAGELFFGEGSRLTVL.

V is TRBV11-3 and J is TRBJ1-4; 10 nucleotides align to TRBD1. Per germline, CDR1 SGHNT and CDR2 YENEEA. This CDR3 is 15 amino acids long. After removal of 3 bases from V and 5 bases from J, the junction contained 3 bases not matched to a gene. CDR3 in DNA: TGTGCCAGCAGCTTCCGACAGGGGGCGAATGAAAAACTGTTTTTT. This sequence encodes CASSFRQGANEKLFF. The full variable domain, with the rest looked up from reference TRBV11-3 and TRBJ1-4, is EAGVVQSPRYKIIEKKQPVAFWCNPISGHNTLYWYLQNLGQGPELLIRYENEEAVDDSQLPKDRFSAERLKGVDSTLKIQPAELGDSAVYLCASSFRQGANEKLFFGSGTQLSVL.

This chain links TRBV10-1 with TRBJ2-3; TRBD2 matches 9 bases. Germline CDR1 WNHNN, CDR2 SYGVQD (reference sequence). The CDR3 is made up of 16 amino acids. V was pared by 3 bases and J by 2 bases, with 6 bases of the junction left unmatched. The CDR3: CASSDRGTSITDTQYF. CDR3 DNA sequence: TGCGCCAGCAGTGACCGAGGGACTAGCATCACAGATACGCAGTATTTT.

The chain employs TRBV4-2 and TRBJ2-1; D perhaps matches TRBD1 (7 bases). Trimming took off 0 bases at V and 9 bases at J, with 21 bases between the two ends. Per the germline V gene, CDR1 is LGHNA and CDR2 is YNFKEQ. The CDR3 spans 17 residues. DNA of the CDR3: TGTGCCAGCAGCCAAGATCTTTTTGAGGGGGCGGGGAGTGAGCAGTTCTTC. Translated, it gives CASSQDLFEGAGSEQFF.

The chain carries TRBV11-3 and TRBJ2-7; 11 bases map to TRBD2. The CDR3 totals 15 residues. V gave up 4 bases and J gave up 2 bases; unmatched junction bases: 4. The germline gives CDR1 SGHNT, CDR2 YENEEA. The CDR3 is CASSSVAGGAYEQYF. In nucleotides, the CDR3 is TGTGCCAGCAGCTCGGTAGCGGGGGGGGCCTACGAGCAGTACTTC.

V is TRBV28 and J is TRBJ2-7; 8 bases agree with TRBD1. The CDR3 has 17 residues. Germline CDR1 MDHEN, CDR2 SYDVKM. V lost 2 bases, J lost 1 base, and 10 bases stayed unmatched. The CDR3 protein is CASSLGAGGAKSYEQYF. The DNA for the CDR3 is TGTGCCAGCAGTTTAGGAGCAGGGGGCGCTAAGTCCTACGAGCAGTACTTC. Supplemented by reference TRBV28 and TRBJ2-7, the full variable domain reads DVKVTQSSRYLVKRTGEKVFLECVQDMDHENMFWYRQDPGLGLRLIYFSYDVKMKEKGDIPEGYSVSREKKERFSLILESASTNQTSMYLCASSLGAGGAKSYEQYFGPGTRLTVT.

The rearrangement links TRBV5-6 to TRBJ2-7, with TRBD1 matching over 8 bases. The CDR3 loop spans 16 amino acids. CDR1 and CDR2 (germline): SGHDT, YYEEEE. V dropped 4 bases and J dropped 5; count of bases not matched to a gene: 14. CDR3 protein: CASSPSSHQGANEQYF. The CDR3 DNA is TGTGCCAGCAGCCCCTCGTCCCACCAGGGGGCCAACGAGCAGTACTTC.

This rearrangement joins TRBV28 to TRBJ2-7; 9 positions agree with TRBD1. After removal of 8 bases from V and 6 bases from J, the junction contained 14 bases not matched to a gene. CDR1 is MDHEN, CDR2 SYDVKM, per germline. The length of the CDR3 is 15 residues. Here the CDR3 reads CASRGAGTGSAEQYF. For the CDR3, the DNA is TGTGCCAGCCGCGGGGCTGGGACAGGGTCTGCCGAGCAGTACTTC.

The genes are TRBV11-3 and TRBJ1-1, with D perhaps matching TRBD1 (6 bases). CDR1 is SGHNT, CDR2 YENEEA, per germline. This CDR3 is built from 18 residues. The ends were cut back, 0 bases at V and 1 base at J, with 18 bases in the middle. Here the CDR3 DNA reads TGTGCCAGCAGCTTAGAGGGGCTGTTCGGGACAAGGAACACTGAAGCTTTCTTT. Translation: CASSLEGLFGTRNTEAFF.

The gene calls are TRBV9 and TRBJ2-4; TRBD2 might be the D (5 bases). Germline assignment: CDR1 SGDLS and CDR2 YYNGEE. The CDR3 totals 12 residues. V was shortened by 4 bases and J by 7 bases, with 9 bases between the two germline ends. CDR3 sequence: CASSPGGNIQYF. DNA of the CDR3: TGTGCCAGCAGCCCTGGCGGGAACATTCAGTACTTC.

The chain joins TRBV6-6 to TRBJ1-5, with 10 positions matching TRBD1. The CDR3 is 16 residues long. The V segment lost 5 bases and the J segment 5 bases; nucleotides outside the gene matches: 9. The germline V gene has CDR1 MNHNY and CDR2 SVGAGI (reference sequence). The CDR3 is CASSTKTGGTDQPQHF. CDR3 nucleotides: TGTGCCAGCAGTACTAAGACAGGGGGCACCGATCAGCCCCAGCATTTT.

The J gene is TRBJ2-1, the V gene TRBV11-1; D gene ambiguous. V shed 1 base and J shed 9 bases, with 4 bases lying between them. The CDR3 length is 11 residues. CDR1 is SGHAT and CDR2 is FQDESV in the germline V gene (reference sequence). CDR3 loop: CASSLGGEQFF. The CDR3 DNA sequence: TGTGCCAGCAGCTTAGGAGGTGAGCAGTTCTTC.

This chain joins TRBV18 and TRBJ2-7; TRBD2 matches at 11 bases. This CDR3 comprises 16 residues. V lost 2 bases to trimming and J lost 5 bases; unmatched junction nucleotides: 8. Germline CDR1 is KGHSH and CDR2 is LQKENI. CDR3 sequence: CASSPGLAGGEDEQYF. In DNA, the CDR3 is TGTGCCAGCTCACCAGGGCTAGCGGGAGGAGAAGACGAGCAGTACTTC.

The rearrangement links TRBV28 to TRBJ2-4, with D tentatively TRBD1 (7 bases). Germline assignment: CDR1 MDHEN and CDR2 SYDVKM. The V end lost 2 bases, the J end lost 10 bases, and 12 bases lay between the germline ends. CDR3 length: 13 residues. DNA of the CDR3: TGTGCCAGCAGTTTACGGGGGACAGCGATTCAGTACTTC. This encodes CASSLRGTAIQYF.

The genes are TRBV28 and TRBJ1-1; 7 positions agree with TRBD1. With 5 bases clipped from V and 4 bases from J, the junction kept 13 bases outside the gene matches. The CDR3 loop spans 16 amino acids. Germline assignment: CDR1 MDHEN and CDR2 SYDVKM. Here the CDR3 reads CASSPPGQRSSTEAFF. The CDR3 DNA is TGTGCCAGCAGTCCCCCGGGACAGAGATCGAGCACTGAAGCTTTCTTT. Based on the CDR3 plus reference TRBV28 and TRBJ1-1, the full variable domain is DVKVTQSSRYLVKRTGEKVFLECVQDMDHENMFWYRQDPGLGLRLIYFSYDVKMKEKGDIPEGYSVSREKKERFSLILESASTNQTSMYLCASSPPGQRSSTEAFFGQGTRLTVV.